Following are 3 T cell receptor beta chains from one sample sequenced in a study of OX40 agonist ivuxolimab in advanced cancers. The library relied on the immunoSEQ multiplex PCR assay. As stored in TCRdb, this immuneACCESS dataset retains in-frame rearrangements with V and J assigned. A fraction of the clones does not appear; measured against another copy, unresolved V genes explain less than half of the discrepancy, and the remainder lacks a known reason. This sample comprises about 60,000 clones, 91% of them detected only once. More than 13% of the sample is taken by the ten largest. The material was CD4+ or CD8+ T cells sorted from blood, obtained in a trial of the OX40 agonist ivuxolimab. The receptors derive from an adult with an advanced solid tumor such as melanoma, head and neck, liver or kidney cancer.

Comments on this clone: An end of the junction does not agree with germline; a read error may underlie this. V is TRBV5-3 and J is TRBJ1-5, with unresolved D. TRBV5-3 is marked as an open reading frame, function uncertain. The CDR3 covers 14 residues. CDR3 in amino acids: CASSLEGSGQPQHF. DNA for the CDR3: TGTGCCAGCAGCTTGGAAGGGTCGGGTCAGCCCCAGCATTTT.

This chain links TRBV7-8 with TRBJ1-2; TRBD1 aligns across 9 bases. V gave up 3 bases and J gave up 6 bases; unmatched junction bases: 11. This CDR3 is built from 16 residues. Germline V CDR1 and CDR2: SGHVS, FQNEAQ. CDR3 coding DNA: TGTGCCAGCAGCTTGAGACGAACAGGGGGCGAGGATGGCTACACCTTC. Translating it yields CASSLRRTGGEDGYTF.

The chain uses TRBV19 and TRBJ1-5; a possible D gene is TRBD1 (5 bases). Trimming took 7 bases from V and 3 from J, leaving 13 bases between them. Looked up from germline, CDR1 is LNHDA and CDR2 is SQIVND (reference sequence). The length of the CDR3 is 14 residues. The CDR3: CASTQGFPNQPQHF. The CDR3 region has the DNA TGTGCCAGTACCCAGGGTTTTCCCAATCAGCCCCAGCATTTT.